These 5 T cell receptor beta chains were sequenced from one sample in a study of control samples from healthy donors and cancer patients. Produced via immunoSEQ multiplex PCR; TCRdb's table is partial and in-frame only. The sample carries about 120,000 clones, about 94% recorded once. Sample: blood. The receptors here all came from a man aged 25-45 years in good health.

This chain uses TRBV5-8 with TRBJ1-4; the D is unclear. Germline assignment: CDR1 SGHTS and CDR2 YDEGEE. This CDR3 has 11 residues. Trimming shortened V by 1 base and J by 7 bases, and 2 bases separated the two germline ends. The CDR3 loop reads CASSLREKLFF. CDR3 sequence (DNA): TGTGCCAGCAGCTTGCGTGAAAAACTGTTTTTT.

This clone was counted a few times. This chain connects TRBV5-1 to TRBJ1-1; 7 bases are shared with TRBD1. Trimming removed 4 bases from V and 5 bases from J; junction bases left unmatched: 8. Germline CDR1 is SGHRS and CDR2 is YFSETQ. The CDR3 totals 14 residues. CDR3 in DNA: TGCGCCAGCAGCCCAAGGACAGGATCGACTGAAGCTTTCTTT. Translating gives CASSPRTGSTEAFF. The full variable domain, with the rest looked up from reference TRBV5-1 and TRBJ1-1, is KAGVTQTPRYLIKTRGQQVTLSCSPISGHRSVSWYQQTPGQGLQFLFEYFSETQRNKGNFPGRFSGRQFSNSRSEMNVSTLELGDSALYLCASSPRTGSTEAFFGQGTRLTVV.

The CDR3 nucleotides are TGCGCCAGCAGCCTAGGCGGTGGGTACGAGCAGTACTTC. Translated: CASSLGGGYEQYF. V and J are TRBV5-1 and TRBJ2-7; D ambiguous. V lost 4 bases and J 4 bases, leaving 12 bases between the germline ends. CDR3 size: 13 residues. Looked up from germline, CDR1 is SGHRS and CDR2 is YFSETQ.

V and J are TRBV7-8 and TRBJ1-1, with no clear D. V lost 0 bases and J 2 bases, leaving 10 bases between the germline ends. This CDR3 region has 15 residues. CDR1 is SGHVS, CDR2 FQNEAQ, per germline. The CDR3 protein is CASSLAPGINTEAFF. The CDR3 DNA is TGTGCCAGCAGCTTAGCTCCCGGGATCAACACTGAAGCTTTCTTT.

This chain joins TRBV6-4 and TRBJ1-4; D not resolved. The V end was cut by 0 bases, the J end by 7 bases, with 3 bases between. The CDR3 is 12 amino acids. Germline loops: CDR1 MRHNA, CDR2 SNTAGT. CDR3 bases: TGTGCCAGCAGTGACTCAAGTGAAAAACTGTTTTTT. Protein product: CASSDSSEKLFF.